This TCR beta chain was sequenced for a study of cytomegalovirus exposure and HLA in healthy donors. General study findings and limits: Cytomegalovirus status was reportedly diagnosed by the classifier with high specificity and sensitivity.

The CDR3 is 13 amino acids. Trimming stripped 6 bases from V and 6 bases from J, with 14 bases between. Germline CDR1 reads MNHEY; CDR2 reads SVGAGI. Data came from immunoSEQ multiplex PCR; TCRdb stores just in-frame clones and leaves some out. Of tens of thousands of clones listed, less than 95% are singletons. With respect to this clone: Antigen: not known.

The TCR was taken from a young woman in good health and CMV-seropositive. Material for sequencing was PBMCs. V gene TRBV6-5 combines with J gene TRBJ1-1; D gene unclear. CDR3: CASSQPAHAEAFF. The DNA of the CDR3 is TGTGCCAGCAGCCAACCCGCGCATGCTGAAGCTTTCTTT.